The clone carrying this T cell receptor beta chain came up a few times. The data are from a study of blood T cell repertoires in COVID-19. Study background: PBMCs, B-cell-depleted T cells, or T cells provided the cDNA or gDNA that made up the material.

How the authors handled the data: Using reference gene primer amplification, nucleated cell counts were estimated. Using immunoSEQ multiplex PCR, the repertoire was profiled, and TCRdb retains in-frame clones only, with some absent. The D gene and trimming were derived from the DNA, and the V and J assignments and clone size from that table. The sample yields about 190,000 clones, under 90% seen once. Trimming removed 2 bases from V and 2 bases from J, with 14 bases in between. The germline CDR1 and CDR2 sequences are SGHDT and YYEEEE. This CDR3 spans 15 amino acids. The receptor comes from a human donor in a cohort sampled during active COVID-19. The V call is TRBV5-6, the J call TRBJ2-7, with no clear D. The sequenced sample was peripheral blood. CDR3 in amino acids: CASSFRQTPTYEQYV. The DNA of the CDR3 is TGTGCCAGCAGCTTCAGGCAGACCCCCACCTACGAGCAGTACGTC.